This TCR beta chain came from a study of blood T cell repertoires in COVID-19. Study-wide background: There were acute and convalescent COVID-19 samples, and they came from the United States, Italy and Spain. PBMCs, B-cell-depleted T cells, or T cells provided the cDNA or gDNA that made up the material.

In the study's own analysis: Amplification from reference gene primers served as the basis for estimated nucleated cell counts. The protocol was immunoSEQ multiplex PCR, while the TCRdb copy is restricted to in-frame clones and leaves out a portion. D and trimming were read from the DNA, whereas the V and J calls and clone size are those reported in that table. The table lists about 190,000 clones, around 90% of them singletons. In germline, CDR1 is SEHNR, CDR2 FQNEAQ (reference sequence). This CDR3 region has 16 residues. The V segment lost 1 base and the J segment 5 bases; nucleotides outside the gene matches: 7.

Sequenced material: peripheral blood. The chain links TRBV7-9 to TRBJ2-5; TRBD1 aligns across 10 bases. The source of this sequence is a man aged 50 to 59 with acute or convalescent COVID-19. CDR3 sequence (DNA): TGTGCCAGCAGCTTAGTGGTGGGACAGGGGTTTGAGACCCAGTACTTC. Translating it yields CASSLVVGQGFETQYF.